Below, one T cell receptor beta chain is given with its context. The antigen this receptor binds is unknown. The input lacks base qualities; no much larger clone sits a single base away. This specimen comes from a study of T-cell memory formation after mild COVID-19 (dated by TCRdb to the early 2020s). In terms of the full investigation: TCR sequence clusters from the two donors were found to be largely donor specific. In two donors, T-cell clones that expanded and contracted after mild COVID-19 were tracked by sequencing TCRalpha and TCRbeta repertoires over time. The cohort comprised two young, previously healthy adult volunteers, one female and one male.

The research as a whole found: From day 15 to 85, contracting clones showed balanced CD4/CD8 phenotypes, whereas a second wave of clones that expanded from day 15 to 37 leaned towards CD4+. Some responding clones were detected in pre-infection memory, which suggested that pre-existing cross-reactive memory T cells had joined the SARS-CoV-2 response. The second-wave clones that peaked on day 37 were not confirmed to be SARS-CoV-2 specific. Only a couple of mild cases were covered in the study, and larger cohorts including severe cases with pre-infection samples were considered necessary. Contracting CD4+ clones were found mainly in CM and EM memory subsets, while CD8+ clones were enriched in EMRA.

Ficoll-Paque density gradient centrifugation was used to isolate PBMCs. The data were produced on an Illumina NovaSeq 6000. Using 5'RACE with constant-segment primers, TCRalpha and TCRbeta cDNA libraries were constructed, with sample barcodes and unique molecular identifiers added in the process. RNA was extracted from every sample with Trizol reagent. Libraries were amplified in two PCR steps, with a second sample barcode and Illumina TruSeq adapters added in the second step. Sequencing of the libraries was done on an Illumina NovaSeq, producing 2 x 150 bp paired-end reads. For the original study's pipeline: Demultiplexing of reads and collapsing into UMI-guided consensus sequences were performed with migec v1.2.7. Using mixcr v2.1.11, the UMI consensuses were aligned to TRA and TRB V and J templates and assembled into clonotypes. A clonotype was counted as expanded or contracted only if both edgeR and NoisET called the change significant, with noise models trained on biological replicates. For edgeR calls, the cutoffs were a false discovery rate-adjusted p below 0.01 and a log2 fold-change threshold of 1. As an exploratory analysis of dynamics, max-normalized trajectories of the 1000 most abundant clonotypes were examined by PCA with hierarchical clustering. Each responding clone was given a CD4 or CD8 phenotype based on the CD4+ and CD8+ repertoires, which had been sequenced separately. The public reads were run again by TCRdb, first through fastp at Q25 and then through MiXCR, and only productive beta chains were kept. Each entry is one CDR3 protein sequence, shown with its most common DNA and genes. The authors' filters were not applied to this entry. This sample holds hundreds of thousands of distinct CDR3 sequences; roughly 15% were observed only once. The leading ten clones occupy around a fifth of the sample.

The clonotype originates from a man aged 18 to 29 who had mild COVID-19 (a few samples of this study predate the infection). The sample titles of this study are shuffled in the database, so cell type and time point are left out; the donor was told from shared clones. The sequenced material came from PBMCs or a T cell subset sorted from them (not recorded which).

The CDR3 region reads CASTTSGAYYSYEQYF. At the DNA level, the sequence is TGTGCCAGCACGACTAGCGGGGCATACTACTCCTACGAGCAGTACTTC. The chain couples TRBV6-6 to TRBJ2-7; TRBD2 aligns with 11 central bases. The CDR1 and CDR2 encoded by the germline V gene (reference sequence) are MNHNY and SVGAGI. Including cysteine and phenylalanine, the CDR3 has 16 amino acids. Only the CDR3 region is kept as DNA, spanning 48 bases read in frame from base 1. Trimming accounts for 7 bases at V and 0 bases at J, while the number of junction bases matched to no gene is 8.